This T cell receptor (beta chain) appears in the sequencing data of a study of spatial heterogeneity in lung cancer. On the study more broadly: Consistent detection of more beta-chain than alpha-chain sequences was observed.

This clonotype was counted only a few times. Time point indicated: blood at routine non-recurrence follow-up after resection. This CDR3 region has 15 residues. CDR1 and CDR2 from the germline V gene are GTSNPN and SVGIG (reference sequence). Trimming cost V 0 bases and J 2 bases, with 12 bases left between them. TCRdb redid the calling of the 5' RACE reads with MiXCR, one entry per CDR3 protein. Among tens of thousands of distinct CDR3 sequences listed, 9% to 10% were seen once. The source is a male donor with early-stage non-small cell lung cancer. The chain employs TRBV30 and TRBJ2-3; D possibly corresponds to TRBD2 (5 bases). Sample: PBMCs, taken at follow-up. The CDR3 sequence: CAWSVLGGDTDTQYF. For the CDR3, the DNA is TGTGCCTGGAGTGTACTAGGCGGCGACACAGATACGCAGTATTTT.